The T cell receptor (beta chain) described here comes from a study of blood T cell repertoires in COVID-19. About the research overall: Both acute and convalescent COVID-19 samples were obtained from the United States, Italy and Spain.

Germline V lookup: CDR1 SGHRS, CDR2 YFSETQ. The CDR3 has 14 residues. V was pared by 0 bases and J by 5 bases, with 11 bases between. TCRdb's copy holds only in-frame clones and misses some; the assay was immunoSEQ multiplex PCR. The repertoire includes roughly 180,000 clones, about 88% of them detected once, and roughly 2.9% sits in the top ten. Sample: peripheral blood. The chain carries TRBV5-1 and TRBJ1-1; D is uncertain. The origin of this receptor is a woman aged 30 to 39 with active or convalescent COVID-19. CDR3 sequence (DNA): TGCGCCAGCAGCTTGGGTCTCGAGGGAACTGAAGCTTTCTTT. Translation: CASSLGLEGTEAFF.